Below are 5 T cell receptor beta chains sequenced from a single sample in a study of relationships among human T cell subsets. Anti-CD4 multisort beads removed cells negatively, then anti-CD8 beads positively selected CD8+ T cells. The T cell receptor alpha and beta CDR3 regions were amplified from mRNA by semiquantitative ARM-PCR. ARM-PCR used tagged nested gene-specific primers, then communal superprimers for exponential amplification. TCRdb redid the calling of the multiplex PCR reads with MiXCR, one entry per CDR3 protein. The sample has a few thousand distinct CDR3 sequences, 60% to 70% seen once; the top ten hold around three fifths. Sequenced material: CD8+ T cells sorted from blood. All receptors derive from a man aged 40-49 years in good health.

The chain uses TRBV6-1 and TRBJ2-7, with D unclear. The germline CDR1 and CDR2 sequences are MNHNS and SASEGT. The CDR3 is made up of 15 amino acids. V was clipped by 1 base and J by 2 bases, with 12 bases between them. The CDR3 protein is CASSEGAGETYEQYF. CDR3 sequence (DNA): TGTGCCAGCAGTGAAGGGGCAGGCGAGACCTACGAGCAGTACTTC.

The chain joins TRBV7-3 to TRBJ2-4; 9 bases are shared with TRBD1. V lost 4 bases to trimming and J lost 8 bases; unmatched junction nucleotides: 6. Germline values: CDR1 SGHTA, CDR2 FQGTGA. The CDR3 totals 14 residues. CDR3 coding DNA: TGTGCCAGCAGCTCCGGACAGGGGTCGGACATTCAGTACTTC. It yields the protein CASSSGQGSDIQYF.

CDR3 coding DNA: TGTGCCAGCAGCCAAGATCAAGGAGCCTCAAACTATGGCTACACCTTC. Its translation is CASSQDQGASNYGYTF. The chain employs TRBV14 and TRBJ1-2; no definite D call. The CDR3 consists of 16 residues. The germline CDR1 and CDR2 sequences are SGHDN and FVKESK. The ends were cut back, 0 bases at V and 2 bases at J, with 13 bases in the middle.

The J gene is TRBJ2-1, the V gene TRBV29-1; 8 bases map to TRBD2. Germline V gene sequence: CDR1 SQVTM, CDR2 ANQGSEA. V lost 7 bases, J lost 0 bases, and 5 bases stayed unmatched. CDR3 length: 14 residues. The CDR3 loop is CSAFGGGSYNEQFF. CDR3 DNA: TGCAGCGCCTTCGGGGGGGGCTCCTACAATGAGCAGTTCTTC.

This clonotype has more than one count but fewer than ten. This CDR3 is CASSLVPGSDTEAFF. The CDR3 DNA follows: TGTGCCAGCAGCTTAGTTCCAGGGAGCGACACTGAAGCTTTCTTT. The chain joins TRBV11-2 to TRBJ1-1, with a weak D call TRBD1 (5 bases). Germline V gene lookup returns CDR1 SGHAT and CDR2 FQNNGV. The V end was cut by 1 base, the J end by 3 bases, with 12 bases between. CDR3 length: 15 residues.